This TCR beta chain was found in a study of blood T cell repertoires in COVID-19. Study overall: There were acute and convalescent COVID-19 samples, and they came from the United States, Italy and Spain. Nucleic acid was either cDNA or gDNA, and it came from T cells, B-cell-depleted T cells, or PBMCs.

Produced via immunoSEQ multiplex PCR; TCRdb's table is partial and in-frame only. Seen here are around 70,000 clones, 90% observed once, and the top ten hold 1.5%. With 3 bases removed from V and 0 bases from J, the gap between germline ends came to 10 bases. The CDR3 is made up of 15 amino acids. Germline V lookup: CDR1 MGHDK, CDR2 SYGVNS. The clonotype originates from a man aged 50-59 years with acute or convalescent COVID-19. The sequenced sample was peripheral blood. V and J are TRBV25-1 and TRBJ2-3; no firm D call. CDR3 sequence reads: CASSDLITSTDTQYF. The CDR3 DNA reads as TGTGCCAGCAGTGATCTAATAACTAGCACAGATACGCAGTATTTT.